A single sample gave rise to the 31 T cell receptor beta chains below, sequenced in a study of tissue T cells after allogeneic stem cell transplantation. Only in-frame clones appear in the TCRdb table, and some are missing; sequencing was by immunoSEQ multiplex PCR. The sample has roughly 4,700 clones, less than 40% seen once; the top ten hold around 9%. Stated time point: mouse harvest day 14 after allogeneic transplant. Mouse grafts combined 10^7 T-cell-depleted bone marrow cells with 10^6 splenic CD5+ T cells. Sequencing was done on a sample of skin. The receptors derive from a female BALB/c mouse given C57BL/6 T cells with graft-versus-host disease after an allogeneic hematopoietic cell transplant.

This clone is termed large. The genes are named according to mouse. The chain's CDR3 is CASSPLGGKGDTQYF. CDR3 bases read: TGTGCCAGCAGCCCACTGGGGGGTAAAGGGGACACCCAGTAC. The chain employs TRBV3 and TRBJ2-5; 9 bases are a match to TRBD2. The observed sequence ends 1 residue before the CDR3 terminus, with the missing tail filled in from the germline J gene. CDR1 is SNHLY, CDR2 FYNGKV, per germline (reference sequence). V lost 5 bases and J lost 6; bases outside the gene matches: 9. The CDR3 consists of 15 residues.

By sample fraction, this clone is medium-sized. Genes here carry mouse names. The CDR3 extends 1 residue past the end of the read, so its final part is completed from the germline J gene. The genes are TRBV26 and TRBJ2-1; 12 bases line up with TRBD1. V shed 6 bases, J shed 7 bases, and the junction held 4 bases outside the gene matches. Per germline, CDR1 KGHPV and CDR2 FQNQEV (reference sequence). The CDR3 is 14 amino acids. The CDR3 DNA, read in part, is TGTGCCAGCAGACCGGGACAGGGGGCCGCTGAGCAGTTC. Protein sequence: CASRPGQGAAEQF. The CDR3 reads in full as CASRPGQGAAEQFF.

This clone was picked up a small number of times. Mouse gene names apply. The read gets to within 1 residue of the CDR3 end, and the germline J gene fills in the rest. This rearrangement joins TRBV20 to TRBJ1-1; 7 nucleotides align to TRBD1. With 2 bases clipped from V and 4 bases from J, the junction kept 1 base outside the gene matches. The CDR3 spans 12 residues. Germline V gives CDR1 GFQATS, CDR2 STVNSAI. The part of the CDR3 DNA that was read is TGTGGTGCTAGGTGGGACAGCACAGAAGTCTTC. Residues: CGARWDSTEVF. The whole CDR3 protein reads CGARWDSTEVFF.

In the case of this clone: Gene names follow the mouse nomenclature. CDR3 DNA (partial): TGTGCCAGCAGCTTACACAGGGAGCGCGAAAGATTATTT. Its translation: CASSLHRERERLF. The complete CDR3 sequence is CASSLHRERERLFF. V gene TRBV3 combines with J gene TRBJ1-4, with D perhaps TRBD1 (6 bases). Coverage ceases 1 residue before the CDR3 finishes, and the germline J gene fills in the end. Germline V CDR1 and CDR2: SNHLY, FYNGKV (reference sequence). Trimming took off 2 bases at V and 7 bases at J, with 11 bases between the two ends. The CDR3 is 14 amino acids. Using reference TRBV3 and TRBJ1-4 for the parts outside the CDR3, the full variable domain is GPKVLQIPSHQIIDMGQMVTLNCDPVSNHLYFYWYKQILGQQMEFLVNFYNGKVMEKSKLFKDQFSVERPDGSYFTLKIQPTALEDSAVYFCASSLHRERERLFFGHGTKLSVL.

A note on this clone: The gene names here belong to mouse. CDR3: CASSLADSQDTQYF. The DNA read from the CDR3 is TGTGCCAGCAGCTTAGCGGACAGCCAAGACACCCAGTAC. The rearrangement joins TRBV3 to TRBJ2-5; TRBD1 is a possible D gene (6 bases). The read gets to within 1 residue of the CDR3 end, and the germline J gene fills in the rest. The CDR3 is 14 amino acids. Germline V gene sequence: CDR1 SNHLY, CDR2 FYNGKV (reference sequence). V was shortened by 0 bases and J by 2 bases, with 6 bases between the two germline ends.

Comments on this clone: Mouse names are used for the genes. Coverage ceases 1 residue before the CDR3 finishes, and the germline J gene fills in the end. The chain recombines TRBV26 with TRBJ1-1, with D possibly matching TRBD1 (6 bases). V was trimmed by 5 bases and J by 7 bases, leaving 8 bases between them. CDR3 length equals 11 residues. Germline CDR1 KGHPV, CDR2 FQNQEV (reference sequence). The sequenced part of the CDR3 DNA is TGTGCCAGCAGTTTACAGGGAGAAGTCTTC. This translates into CASSLQGEVF. The CDR3 as a whole reads CASSLQGEVFF.

This clone was picked up a small number of times. The genes and germline here are from mouse. The sequence runs out 1 residue before the end of the CDR3; the remainder is reconstructed from the germline J gene. V gene TRBV3 combines with J gene TRBJ2-7, with 7 bases fitting TRBD1. After removal of 2 bases from V and 7 bases from J, the junction contained 8 bases not matched to a gene. The germline V gene has CDR1 SNHLY and CDR2 FYNGKV (reference sequence). The CDR3 runs 14 residues. The CDR3: CASSLRATGWEQYF. CDR3 DNA, as far as it was read: TGTGCCAGCAGCTTAAGGGCGACAGGGTGGGAACAGTAC.

To note about this clone: Mouse gene names and germline throughout. Read coverage stops 1 residue before the CDR3 terminus; the germline J gene supplies the remainder. The gene calls are TRBV26 and TRBJ1-2; 10 bases map to TRBD1. This CDR3 has 15 amino acids. J was trimmed by 2 bases and V by 2 bases; bases with no gene match: 2. The V gene's germline CDR1 is KGHPV and CDR2 FQNQEV (reference sequence). The covered CDR3 bases are TGTGCCAGCAGTCTGCTGGGACAGGGGAACTCCGACTACACC. Protein: CASSLLGQGNSDYT. The whole CDR3 protein is CASSLLGQGNSDYTF.

Points on this clone: The germline and genes are mouse ones. The CDR3 end lies 1 residue beyond the end of the read and is filled in from the germline J gene. The chain uses TRBV23 and TRBJ2-7; the table's D call, TRBD2, has no DNA check behind it. In germline, CDR1 is KGHTA, CDR2 FQNQQP. This CDR3 has 13 residues. CDR3 sequence: CSSSQLGGLEQYF. The part of the CDR3 DNA that was read is TGCTCCAGCAGTCAACTGGGGGGGCTTGAACAGTAC. The whole variable domain, remainder taken from reference TRBV23 and TRBJ2-7, is DAAVTQKPRYLIKMKGQEAEMKCIPEKGHTAVFWYQQKQSKELKFLIYFQNQQPLDQIDMVKERFSAVCPSSSLCSLGIRTCEAEDSALYLCSSSQLGGLEQYFGPGTRLTVL.

In this sample, this clone turned up a few times. Genes here carry mouse names. The missing CDR3 end, 1 residue past where the read stops, is filled in from the germline J gene. The chain employs TRBV26 and TRBJ2-1, with D maybe TRBD2 (6 bases). CDR3 size: 15 residues. V was shortened by 2 bases and J by 1 base, with 9 bases between the two germline ends. Germline CDR1 reads KGHPV; CDR2 reads FQNQEV (reference sequence). The part of the CDR3 DNA that was read is TGTGCCAGCAGTCTGGTAGGACTGAACTATGCTGAGCAGTTC. Its protein product is CASSLVGLNYAEQF. The entire CDR3 is CASSLVGLNYAEQFF. Full variable domain (rest looked up from reference TRBV26 and TRBJ2-1): NSKVIQTPRYLVKGQGQKAKMRCIPEKGHPVVFWYQQNKNNEFKFLINFQNQEVLQQIDMTEKRFSAECPSNSPCSLEIQSSEAGDSALYLCASSLVGLNYAEQFFGPGTRLTVL.

This clone was seen a few times. Gene and germline names: mouse. The read comes to an end 1 residue before the CDR3 does, leaving the germline J gene to fill in the end. This chain uses TRBV26 with TRBJ2-5; TRBD2 matches at 9 bases. Germline lookup yields CDR1 KGHPV and CDR2 FQNQEV (reference sequence). The V segment lost 8 bases and the J segment 6 bases; nucleotides outside the gene matches: 6. The CDR3 has 13 amino acids. The CDR3 sequence is CASLLGGLDTQYF. The DNA read from the CDR3 is TGTGCCAGCCTACTGGGGGGATTGGACACCCAGTAC.

There are a few counts of this clone. Mouse gene names apply. The CDR3 end is not reached by the read, which stops 1 residue before it; the germline J gene fills it in. V and J are TRBV23 and TRBJ2-1; the tabulated D call, TRBD2, remains unverified against the DNA. The germline V gene encodes CDR1 KGHTA and CDR2 FQNQQP. This CDR3 comprises 17 residues. CDR3 DNA, as far as it was read: TGCTCCAGCAGTCAATCTTGGGGGGGCCCTAACTATGCTGAGCAGTTC. The encoded protein is CSSSQSWGGPNYAEQF. The whole CDR3 reads CSSSQSWGGPNYAEQFF.

This clone was seen only a few times. Gene names and germline match the mouse. With the read ending 1 residue before the CDR3 end, the germline J gene is used to fill in that end. The chain is built from TRBV31 and TRBJ1-1, with 9 bases aligning to TRBD1. Germline trimming cut 2 bases from V and 4 bases from J; bases unmatched to any gene: 8. The CDR3 has 15 residues. CDR1 is GKSSPN, CDR2 SITVG, per germline. CDR3 DNA, as far as it was read: TGTGCCTGGAGTGAGGGACAGGGAACGGGCACAGAAGTCTTC. This encodes CAWSEGQGTGTEVF. The whole CDR3 sequence reads CAWSEGQGTGTEVFF.

Turning to this clone: Genes and germline are mouse. The sequence runs out 1 residue before the end of the CDR3; the remainder is reconstructed from the germline J gene. V gene TRBV26 combines with J gene TRBJ1-6, with D perhaps TRBD1 (6 bases). TRBJ1-6 is marked as an open reading frame, function uncertain. Germline assignment: CDR1 KGHPV and CDR2 FQNQEV (reference sequence). The CDR3 spans 14 residues. Trimming took off 4 bases at V and 4 bases at J, with 8 bases between the two ends. The chain's CDR3 is CASSPDRYNSPLYF. CDR3 bases read: TGTGCCAGCAGTCCGGACAGATATAATTCGCCCCTCTAC.

Details on this clone: Gene names denote mouse genes. Coverage ceases 1 residue before the CDR3 finishes, and the germline J gene fills in the end. This chain connects TRBV5 to TRBJ2-7; the match to TRBD2 covers 10 bases. The CDR3 is 14 amino acids. CDR1 and CDR2 (germline): LGHNA, YNLKQL (reference sequence). V shed 6 bases, J shed 0 bases, and the junction held 2 bases outside the gene matches. This CDR3 is CASRDWGSSYEQYF. Partial CDR3 DNA: TGTGCCAGCAGGGACTGGGGGTCCTCCTATGAACAGTAC.

With regard to this clone: Germline and genes: mouse. The read comes to an end 1 residue before the CDR3 does, leaving the germline J gene to fill in the end. This chain links TRBV3 with TRBJ2-5; 11 nucleotides match TRBD2. CDR1 and CDR2 (germline): SNHLY, FYNGKV (reference sequence). V lost 5 bases to trimming and J lost 4 bases; unmatched junction nucleotides: 2. This CDR3 contains 14 residues. The CDR3 bases that were read are TGTGCCAGCAGCGGGGACTGGGGGAAAGACACCCAGTAC. Protein product: CASSGDWGKDTQY. The entire CDR3 protein reads CASSGDWGKDTQYF.

A note on this clone: The germline and genes are mouse ones. The sequence runs out 1 residue before the end of the CDR3; the remainder is reconstructed from the germline J gene. The chain joins TRBV3 to TRBJ2-4; TRBD2 matches at 11 bases. The CDR3 totals 16 residues. Germline CDR1 SNHLY, CDR2 FYNGKV (reference sequence). The V segment lost 4 bases and the J segment 0 bases; nucleotides outside the gene matches: 3. The CDR3 reads CASSSTGGVSQNTLYF. The covered CDR3 bases are TGTGCCAGCAGCTCGACTGGGGGGGTTAGTCAAAACACCTTGTAC.

In regard to this clone: Each gene name is a mouse one. The CDR3 end is not reached by the read, which stops 1 residue before it; the germline J gene fills it in. This rearrangement joins TRBV3 to TRBJ1-3; no reliable D call. The CDR3 totals 15 residues. Trimming cost V 4 bases and J 0 bases, with 10 bases left between them. Germline V gene sequence: CDR1 SNHLY, CDR2 FYNGKV (reference sequence). CDR3 protein: CASSSSGNSGNTLYF. The sequenced CDR3 bases are TGTGCCAGCAGCTCTTCGGGGAATTCTGGAAATACGCTCTAT.

In regard to this clone: Gene names and germline refer to mouse. The read terminates 1 residue ahead of where the CDR3 ends, so the germline J gene completes it. The chain is built from TRBV15 and TRBJ2-4; TRBD2 matches at 10 bases. Germline V lookup: CDR1 SGHND, CDR2 FRSKSL. V trimming: 6 bases; J trimming: 7 bases; junction bases outside the gene matches: 1. CDR3 length equals 12 residues. The sequenced CDR3 bases are TGTGCCAGCAGCTGGGGGGGCGACACCTTGTAC. Translated, it gives CASSWGGDTLY. The CDR3 reads in full as CASSWGGDTLYF.

This clone was seen more than once but under ten times. Here the gene names and germline are mouse. The read falls 1 residue short of the CDR3 end, and the missing part is taken from the germline J gene. The chain has TRBV26 and TRBJ1-1; the D is unclear. Deletions cut 0 bases from V and 3 bases from J, with 8 bases between. Germline V gives CDR1 KGHPV, CDR2 FQNQEV (reference sequence). This CDR3 spans 14 amino acids. Incomplete CDR3 DNA: TGTGCCAGCAGTCTGTCGACTAGATACACAGAAGTCTTC. The encoded protein is CASSLSTRYTEVF. The CDR3, in full, reads CASSLSTRYTEVFF.

A remark on this clone: Gene names are the mouse ones. The CDR3 end is not reached by the read, which stops 1 residue before it; the germline J gene fills it in. The chain combines TRBV26 with TRBJ1-1, with unresolved D. CDR3 length: 13 amino acids. The germline V gene encodes CDR1 KGHPV and CDR2 FQNQEV (reference sequence). Trimming removed 2 bases at V and 1 base at J, with 5 bases between. The CDR3 DNA, read in part, is TGTGCCAGCAGTCTGGACAAAAACACAGAAGTCTTC. Its translation is CASSLDKNTEVF. The entire CDR3 protein reads CASSLDKNTEVFF.

With regard to this clone: The genes and germline here are from mouse. The read ends 1 residue before the CDR3 terminus; that terminus is restored from the germline J gene. The chain joins TRBV3 to TRBJ1-4; 7 bases agree with TRBD1. The CDR3 has 13 amino acids. CDR1 SNHLY and CDR2 FYNGKV come from the germline V gene (reference sequence). V was pared by 5 bases and J by 4 bases, with 1 base of the junction left unmatched. Here the CDR3 reads CASSRDSNERLFF. Partial CDR3 DNA: TGTGCCAGCAGCCGGGACAGCAACGAAAGATTATTT.

With regard to this clone: The genes are named according to mouse. CDR3 residues: CASSLDGYEQYF. The covered CDR3 bases are TGTGCCAGCTCTCTCGACGGCTATGAACAGTAC. The chain is built from TRBV12-2 and TRBJ2-7; no definite D call. From the germline J gene comes the end of the CDR3, since the read stops 1 residue before it. The V gene lost 0 bases and the J gene lost 3 bases, with 5 bases spanning the gap. CDR3 length: 12 amino acids. Germline loops: CDR1 SGHLS, CDR2 HYDKME. The whole variable domain, remainder taken from reference TRBV12-2 and TRBJ2-7, is NSGVVQSPRYIIKGKGERSILKCIPISGHLSVAWYQQTQGQELKFFIQHYDKMERDKGNLPSRFSVQQFDDYHSEMNMSALELEDSAVYFCASSLDGYEQYFGPGTRLTVL.

Within the sample, this clone is medium-sized. Gene names denote mouse genes. The read ends 1 residue shy of where the CDR3 ends; the end is completed using the germline J gene. The chain is built from TRBV26 and TRBJ2-2; D not resolved. The germline CDR1 and CDR2 sequences are KGHPV and FQNQEV (reference sequence). This CDR3 is built from 14 residues. V lost 4 bases to trimming and J lost 0 bases, with 6 bases between them. The sequenced part of the CDR3 DNA is TGTGCCAGCAGTCAAACAGCAAACACCGGGCAGCTCTAC. It is translated as CASSQTANTGQLY. The complete CDR3 sequence is CASSQTANTGQLYF.

This clone rates as large. Any gene name here is a mouse gene name. The CDR3 end lies 1 residue beyond the end of the read and is filled in from the germline J gene. The chain is built from TRBV13-1 and TRBJ2-7, with D perhaps TRBD1 (5 bases). This CDR3 is built from 12 residues. Germline V gene lookup returns CDR1 NSHNY and CDR2 SYGAGN. The V end lost 5 bases, the J end lost 4 bases, and 10 bases lay between the germline ends. Incomplete CDR3 DNA: TGTGCCAGCAGCCTGACAGAATATGAACAGTAC. Protein sequence: CASSLTEYEQY. The full CDR3 is CASSLTEYEQYF.

By share of the sample, this clone is large. Gene names are mouse gene names. Coverage ceases 1 residue before the CDR3 finishes, and the germline J gene fills in the end. V gene TRBV2 combines with J gene TRBJ1-5; D uncertain. The V end was cut by 0 bases, the J end by 0 bases, with 6 bases between. Germline lookup yields CDR1 LGHNA and CDR2 YSYQKL. CDR3 length equals 15 residues. The CDR3 sequence: CASSQEGGNNQAPLF. The DNA read from the CDR3 is TGTGCCAGCAGCCAAGAAGGCGGTAACAACCAGGCTCCGCTT.

There are a few counts of this clone. Gene names and germline match the mouse. The CDR3 protein is CASSLGVSYEQYF. Partial CDR3 DNA: TGTGCCAGCAGCTTAGGGGTCTCCTATGAACAGTAC. The V and J genes are TRBV3 and TRBJ2-7; D uncertain. Read data end 1 residue before the CDR3 end; the end is taken from the germline J gene. The V gene lost 1 base and the J gene lost 0 bases, with 4 bases spanning the gap. CDR1 SNHLY and CDR2 FYNGKV come from the germline V gene (reference sequence). There are 13 residues in the CDR3.

With regard to this clone: The listed genes are named as in mouse. The CDR3 end is not reached by the read, which stops 1 residue before it; the germline J gene fills it in. This rearrangement joins TRBV26 to TRBJ2-4, with D uncertain. V lost 2 bases and J 1 base, leaving 4 bases between the germline ends. CDR3 length equals 13 residues. Germline CDR1 is KGHPV and CDR2 is FQNQEV (reference sequence). CDR3 bases read: TGTGCCAGCAGTCTGACAGGTCAAAACACCTTGTAC. Amino acids: CASSLTGQNTLY. The CDR3, in full, reads CASSLTGQNTLYF.

About this clone itself: Genes and germline are mouse. Coverage ceases 1 residue before the CDR3 finishes, and the germline J gene fills in the end. The chain carries TRBV3 and TRBJ2-3; 9 bases align to TRBD2. This CDR3 has 15 residues. Looked up from germline, CDR1 is SNHLY and CDR2 is FYNGKV (reference sequence). V was pared by 3 bases and J by 1 base, with 2 bases of the junction left unmatched. CDR3 bases read: TGTGCCAGCAGCTTGGGACTGGGCCGTGCAGAAACGCTGTAT. Protein sequence: CASSLGLGRAETLY. The whole CDR3 sequence is CASSLGLGRAETLYF.

As to this clone: Gene labels here are mouse ones. The read terminates 1 residue ahead of where the CDR3 ends, so the germline J gene completes it. The J gene is TRBJ2-7, the V gene TRBV13-1; the match to TRBD1 covers 8 bases. CDR3 length: 14 amino acids. Germline V gene sequence: CDR1 NSHNY, CDR2 SYGAGN. The V segment lost 0 bases and the J segment 3 bases; nucleotides outside the gene matches: 2. The CDR3 spells CASSDGQGHYEQYF. The part of the CDR3 DNA that was read is TGTGCCAGCAGTGATGGACAGGGGCACTATGAACAGTAC.

In regard to this clone: Mouse gene names apply. The read comes to an end 1 residue before the CDR3 does, leaving the germline J gene to fill in the end. This rearrangement joins TRBV16 to TRBJ1-3, with a tentative D call TRBD1 (5 bases). Germline-derived CDR1 and CDR2 are SGHSA and FRNQAP. The CDR3 is 13 amino acids. Trimming took off 3 bases at V and 2 bases at J, with 5 bases between the two ends. The part of the CDR3 DNA that was read is TGTGCAAGCAGCTTGGGGGCTGGAAATACGCTCTAT. It is translated as CASSLGAGNTLY. The whole CDR3 is CASSLGAGNTLYF.